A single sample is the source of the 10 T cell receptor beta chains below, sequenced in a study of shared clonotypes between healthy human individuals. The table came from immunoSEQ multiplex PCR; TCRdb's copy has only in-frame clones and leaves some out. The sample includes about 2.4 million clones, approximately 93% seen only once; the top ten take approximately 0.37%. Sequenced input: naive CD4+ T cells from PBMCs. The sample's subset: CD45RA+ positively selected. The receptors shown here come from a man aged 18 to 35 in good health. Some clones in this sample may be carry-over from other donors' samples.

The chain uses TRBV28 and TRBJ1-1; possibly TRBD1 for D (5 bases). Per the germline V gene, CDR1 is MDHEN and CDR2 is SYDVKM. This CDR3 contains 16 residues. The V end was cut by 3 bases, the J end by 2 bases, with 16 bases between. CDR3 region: CASSFRGQGVNTEAFF. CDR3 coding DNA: TGTGCCAGCAGTTTTAGAGGGCAAGGGGTTAACACTGAAGCTTTCTTT.

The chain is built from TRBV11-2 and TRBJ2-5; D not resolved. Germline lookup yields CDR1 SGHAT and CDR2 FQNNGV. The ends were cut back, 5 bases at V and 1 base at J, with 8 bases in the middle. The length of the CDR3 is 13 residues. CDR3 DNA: TGTGCCAGCAGCAAAAGGTCCCAAGAGACCCAGTACTTC. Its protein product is CASSKRSQETQYF.

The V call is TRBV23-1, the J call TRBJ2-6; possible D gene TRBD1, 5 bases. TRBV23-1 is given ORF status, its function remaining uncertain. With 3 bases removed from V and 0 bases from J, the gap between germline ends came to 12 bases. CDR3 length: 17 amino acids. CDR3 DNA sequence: TGCGCCAGCAGTCATCGCCAGGGCCGCTCTGGGGCCAACGTCCTGACTTTC. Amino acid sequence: CASSHRQGRSGANVLTF.

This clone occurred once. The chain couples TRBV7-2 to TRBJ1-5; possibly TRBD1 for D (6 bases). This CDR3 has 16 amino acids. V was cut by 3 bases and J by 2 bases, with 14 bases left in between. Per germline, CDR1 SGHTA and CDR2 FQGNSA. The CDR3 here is CASSFAGARGNQPQHF. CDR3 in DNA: TGTGCCAGCAGCTTCGCAGGGGCTCGGGGCAATCAGCCCCAGCATTTT.

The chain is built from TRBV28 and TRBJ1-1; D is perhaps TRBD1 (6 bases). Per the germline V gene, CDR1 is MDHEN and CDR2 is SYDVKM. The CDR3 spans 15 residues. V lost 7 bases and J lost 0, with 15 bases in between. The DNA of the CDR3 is TGTGCCAGCATCCTCGGGGGGGGCCTGAACACTGAAGCTTTCTTT. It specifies CASILGGGLNTEAFF.

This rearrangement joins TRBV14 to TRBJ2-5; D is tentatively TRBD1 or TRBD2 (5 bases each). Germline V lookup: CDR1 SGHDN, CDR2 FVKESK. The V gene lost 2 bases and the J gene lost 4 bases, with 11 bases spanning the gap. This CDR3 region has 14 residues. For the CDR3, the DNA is TGTGCCAGCAGCCAAACCCGGGACCTAGAGACCCAGTACTTC. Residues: CASSQTRDLETQYF.

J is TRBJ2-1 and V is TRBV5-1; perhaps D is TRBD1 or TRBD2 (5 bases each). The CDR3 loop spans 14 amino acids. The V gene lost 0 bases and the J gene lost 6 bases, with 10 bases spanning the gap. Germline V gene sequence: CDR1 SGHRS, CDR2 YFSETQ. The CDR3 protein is CASSLGSGANEQFF. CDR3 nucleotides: TGCGCCAGCAGCTTGGGATCCGGGGCCAATGAGCAGTTCTTC.

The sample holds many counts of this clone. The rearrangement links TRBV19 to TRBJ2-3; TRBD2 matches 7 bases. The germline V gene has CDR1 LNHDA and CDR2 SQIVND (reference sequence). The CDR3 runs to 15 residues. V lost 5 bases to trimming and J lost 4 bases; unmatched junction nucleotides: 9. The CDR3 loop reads CASSLAARGPDTQYF. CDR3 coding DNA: TGTGCCAGTAGTCTAGCGGCCCGTGGGCCAGATACGCAGTATTTT.

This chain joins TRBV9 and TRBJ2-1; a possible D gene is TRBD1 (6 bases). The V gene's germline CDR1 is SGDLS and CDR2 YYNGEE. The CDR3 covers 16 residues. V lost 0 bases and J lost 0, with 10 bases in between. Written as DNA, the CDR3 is TGTGCCAGCAGCGTAGGACAGGTGAGCTCCTACAATGAGCAGTTCTTC. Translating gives CASSVGQVSSYNEQFF. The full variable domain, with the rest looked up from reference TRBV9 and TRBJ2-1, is DSGVTQTPKHLITATGQRVTLRCSPRSGDLSVYWYQQSLDQGLQFLIQYYNGEERAKGNILERFSAQQFPDLHSELNLSSLELGDSALYFCASSVGQVSSYNEQFFGPGTRLTVL.

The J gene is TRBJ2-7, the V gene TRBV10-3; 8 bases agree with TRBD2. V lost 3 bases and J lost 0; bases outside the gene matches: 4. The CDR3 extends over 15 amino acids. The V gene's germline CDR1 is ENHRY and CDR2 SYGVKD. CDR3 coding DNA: TGTGCCATCAGTGACCCGGGACTAGTCTCCTACGAGCAGTACTTC. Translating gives CAISDPGLVSYEQYF.